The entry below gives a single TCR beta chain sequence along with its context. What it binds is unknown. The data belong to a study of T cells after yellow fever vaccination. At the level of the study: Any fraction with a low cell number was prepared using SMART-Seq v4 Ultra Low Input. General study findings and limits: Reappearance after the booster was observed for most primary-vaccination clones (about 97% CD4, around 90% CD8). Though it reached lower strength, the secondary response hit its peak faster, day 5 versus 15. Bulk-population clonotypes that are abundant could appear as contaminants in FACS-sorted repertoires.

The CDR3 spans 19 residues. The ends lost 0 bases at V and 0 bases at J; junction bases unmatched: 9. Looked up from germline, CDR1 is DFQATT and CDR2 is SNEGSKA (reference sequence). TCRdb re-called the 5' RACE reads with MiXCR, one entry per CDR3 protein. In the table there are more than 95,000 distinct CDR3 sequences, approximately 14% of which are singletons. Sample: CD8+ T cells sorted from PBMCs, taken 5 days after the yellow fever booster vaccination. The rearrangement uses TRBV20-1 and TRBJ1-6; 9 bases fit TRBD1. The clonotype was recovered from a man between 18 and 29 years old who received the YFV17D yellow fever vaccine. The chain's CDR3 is CSARDPTGGPSSYNSPLHF. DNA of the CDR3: TGCAGTGCTAGAGACCCCACAGGGGGCCCGAGCTCCTATAATTCACCCCTCCACTTT.